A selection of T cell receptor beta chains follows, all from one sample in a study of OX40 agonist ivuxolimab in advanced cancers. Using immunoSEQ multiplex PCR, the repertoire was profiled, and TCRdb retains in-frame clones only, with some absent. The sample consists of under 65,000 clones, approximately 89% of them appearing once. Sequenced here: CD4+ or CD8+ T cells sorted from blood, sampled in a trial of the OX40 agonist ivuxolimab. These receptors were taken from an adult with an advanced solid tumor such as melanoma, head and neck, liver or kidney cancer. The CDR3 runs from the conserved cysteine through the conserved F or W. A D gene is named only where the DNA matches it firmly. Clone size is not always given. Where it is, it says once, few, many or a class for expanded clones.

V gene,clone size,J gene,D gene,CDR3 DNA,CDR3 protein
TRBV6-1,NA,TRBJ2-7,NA,TGTGCCAGCAGTGAACCACAGGTGACCTACGAGCAGTACTTC,CASSEPQVTYEQYF
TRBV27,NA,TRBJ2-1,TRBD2,TGTGCCAGCGGCCAACGACTAGCGGGAGGATGGGCGGGAACCTACAATGAGCAGTTCTTC,CASGQRLAGGWAGTYNEQFF
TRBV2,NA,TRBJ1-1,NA,TGTGCCAGCAGTGACCGCCCAGCGATGGGAACTGAAGCTTTCTTT,CASSDRPAMGTEAFF
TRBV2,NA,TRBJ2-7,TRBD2,TGTGCCAGCACCGGTAGCGGGACTTACGAGCAGTACTTC,CASTGSGTYEQYF
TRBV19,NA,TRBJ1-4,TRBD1,TGTGCCAGTAGTAAGCGAGACACAGGGGACCCTAATGAAAAACTGTTTTTT,CASSKRDTGDPNEKLFF
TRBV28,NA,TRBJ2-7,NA,TGTGCCAGCAGCGTAGCACAGGGCTCCGAGCAGTACTTC,CASSVAQGSEQYF
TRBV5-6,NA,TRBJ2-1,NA,TGTGCCAGCAGCCCTGGCTCCTACAATGAGCAGTTCTTC,CASSPGSYNEQFF
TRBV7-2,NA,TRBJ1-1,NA,TGTGCCAGCAGCTTGGCCGGGAACACTGAAGCTTTCTTT,CASSLAGNTEAFF
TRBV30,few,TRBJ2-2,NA,TGTGCCTGGAGTGTGGGTATCCGCACCGGGGAGCTGTTTTTT,CAWSVGIRTGELFF
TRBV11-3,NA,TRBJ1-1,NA,TGTGCCAGCAGCTTAGGGCCAGGGGACACTGAAGCTTTCTTT,CASSLGPGDTEAFF
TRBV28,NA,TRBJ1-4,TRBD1,TGTGCTACAGGGTGGACAGGCCGGGATGAAAAACTGTTTTTT,CATGWTGRDEKLFF
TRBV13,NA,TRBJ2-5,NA,TGTGCCAGCAGCTCGTTTGGTGGTACACGGCAAGAGACCCAGTACTTC,CASSSFGGTRQETQYF
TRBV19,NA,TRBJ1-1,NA,TGTGCCAGTAGTCTATGGTCCCTCACTGAAGCTTTCTTT,CASSLWSLTEAFF
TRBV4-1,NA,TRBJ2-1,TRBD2,TGCGCCAGCAGCCAAGTGGGTTTGAGCGGGAGTAATGAGCAGTTCTTC,CASSQVGLSGSNEQFF
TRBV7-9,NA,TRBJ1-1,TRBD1,TGTGCCAGCAGCCATAGTATGGGGACAGTACTCATGAACACTGAAGCTTTCTTT,CASSHSMGTVLMNTEAFF
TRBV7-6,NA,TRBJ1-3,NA,TGTGCCAGCAGCGCAGGGTTCGGGGGAAACACCATATATTTT,CASSAGFGGNTIYF
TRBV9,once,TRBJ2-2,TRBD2,TGTGCCAGCAGCGGGCGGGTAGCGGGAGTCACCGGGGAGCTGTTTTTT,CASSGRVAGVTGELFF
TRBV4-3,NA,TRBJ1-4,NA,TGCGCCAGCAGCCGGACTGACGGGGCCCTAAAATTCTCATTT,CASSRTDGALKFSF
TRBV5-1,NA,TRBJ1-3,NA,TGCGCCAGCAGCCTGGGTACCGGAAACACCATATATTTT,CASSLGTGNTIYF
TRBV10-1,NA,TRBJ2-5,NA,TGCGCCAGCAGTGAATGGAGTAAGACCCAGTACTTC,CASSEWSKTQYF
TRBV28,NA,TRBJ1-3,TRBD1,TGTGCCAGCAGTCCGTCCGGGACAGGGATCTCTGGAAACACCATATATTTT,CASSPSGTGISGNTIYF
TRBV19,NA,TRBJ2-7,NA,TGTGCCAGTAGTGTTGGAACGAGGGGATTTTTGTACGAGCAGTACTTC,CASSVGTRGFLYEQYF
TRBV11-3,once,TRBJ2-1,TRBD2,TGTGCCAGCAGCCCCTTCTTTAGCGGGAGAGAGGAGCAGTTCTTC,CASSPFFSGREEQFF
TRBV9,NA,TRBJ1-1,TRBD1,TGTGCCAGCAGCCCTCAGGGGGGGGGCACTGAAGCTTTCTTT,CASSPQGGGTEAFF
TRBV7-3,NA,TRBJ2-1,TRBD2,TGTGCCAGCAGCCTTAGCGGGGACTACAATGAGCAGTTCTTC,CASSLSGDYNEQFF
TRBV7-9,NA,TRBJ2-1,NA,TGTGCCAGTCAATCGGCTTTGGGAAATGAGCAGTTCTTC,CASQSALGNEQFF
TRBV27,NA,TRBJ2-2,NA,TGTGCCAGCAGCCCCGGACAGAACACCGGGGAGCTGTTTTTT,CASSPGQNTGELFF
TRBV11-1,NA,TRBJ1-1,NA,TGTGCCAGCAGCAGAGAGAACACTGAAGCTTTCTTT,CASSRENTEAFF
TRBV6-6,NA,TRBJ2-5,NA,TGTGCCAGCTACGTGGGAGAGACCCAGTACTTC,CASYVGETQYF
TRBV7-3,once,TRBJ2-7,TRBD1,TGTGCCAGCAGCTTTTCAGGGGGTTACGAGCAGTACTTC,CASSFSGGYEQYF
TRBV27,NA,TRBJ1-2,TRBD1,TGTGCCAGCATGGACAGGGGTGATGGCTACACCTTC,CASMDRGDGYTF
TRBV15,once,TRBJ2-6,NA,TGTGCCACCCCCTCCAGCTCTGGGGCCAACGTCCTGACTTTC,CATPSSSGANVLTF
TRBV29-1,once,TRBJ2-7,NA,TGCAGCGTTGAAGGGTTACAGGGCCACTACGAGCAGTACTTC,CSVEGLQGHYEQYF
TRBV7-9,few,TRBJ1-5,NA,TGTGCCAGCAGCTCCTCTCAACCCGGGACCCAGCATTTT,CASSSSQPGTQHF
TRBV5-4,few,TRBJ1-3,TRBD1,TGTGCCAGCAGCTTCGGACAGGGCTCTGGAAACACCATATATTTT,CASSFGQGSGNTIYF
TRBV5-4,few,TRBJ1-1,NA,TGTGCCAGCAGCTTCTGGGGAGGCACTGAAGCTTTCTTT,CASSFWGGTEAFF
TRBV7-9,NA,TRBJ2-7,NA,TGTGCCAGCAGCTTAGGGGGGTCCTTGGACGAGCAGTACTTC,CASSLGGSLDEQYF
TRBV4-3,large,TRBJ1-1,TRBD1,TGCGCCAGCAGCCAAGAACCAGGACAGGGCGGCACTGAAGCTTTCTTT,CASSQEPGQGGTEAFF
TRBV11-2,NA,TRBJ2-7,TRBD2,TGTGCCAGCAGCTTAGATGCGGGACTAAAAACGTACGAGCAGTACTTC,CASSLDAGLKTYEQYF
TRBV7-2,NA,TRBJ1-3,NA,TGTGCCAGCAGCCAGTCCGGGGGCCCTGGAAACACCATATATTTT,CASSQSGGPGNTIYF
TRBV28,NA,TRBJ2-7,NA,TGTGCCAGCAGTTTATTCGGACAGCCCTACGAGCAGTACTTC,CASSLFGQPYEQYF
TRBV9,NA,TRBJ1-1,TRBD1,TGTGCCAGCAGCGCACCGGGACAGGTGCTGATGAACACTGAAGCTTTCTTT,CASSAPGQVLMNTEAFF